This T cell receptor beta chain was observed in a study of OX40 agonist ivuxolimab in advanced cancers. Trimming shortened V by 2 bases and J by 0 bases, and 11 bases separated the two germline ends. The CDR3 spans 15 residues. From germline, CDR1 is MNHEY and CDR2 SVGAGI. Clones were read by immunoSEQ multiplex PCR, and TCRdb kept only the in-frame ones, dropping some. The sample includes under 85,000 clones, 87% seen only once; the top ten take roughly 0.54%. Notes on this clone: The antigen is undetermined.

Study-level points and caveats: CD4+ T cells averaged fewer expanded clones than CD8+ T cells.

The clonotype comes from an adult with an advanced solid tumor such as melanoma, head and neck, liver or kidney cancer. The sequences come from CD4+ or CD8+ T cells sorted from blood, collected in a trial of the OX40 agonist ivuxolimab. The chain uses TRBV6-5 and TRBJ2-7; possible D gene TRBD1, 5 bases. The CDR3 protein is CASSYQPGASYEQYF. The CDR3 nucleotides read TGTGCCAGCAGTTACCAACCTGGGGCCTCCTACGAGCAGTACTTC.